Each of the 18 T cell receptor beta chains below was sequenced from the same sample in a study of blood T cell repertoires in COVID-19. TCRdb keeps only in-frame clones here, not all; method: immunoSEQ multiplex PCR. The profile shows fewer than 300,000 clones, 90% of them singletons. Sequencing was carried out using PBMCs or T cells enriched from blood (not recorded which). The receptors come from a woman between 25 and 40 years old who had recovered from COVID-19.

This clone was recorded once. The chain employs TRBV24-1 and TRBJ1-4; TRBD1 agrees at 7 bases. This CDR3 comprises 15 residues. From germline, CDR1 is KGHDR and CDR2 SFDVKD. V lost 3 bases and J lost 12; bases outside the gene matches: 12. DNA for the CDR3: TGTGCCACCAGTGATCCCAGGGACAGCATGTATCAACTGTTTTTT. Translation: CATSDPRDSMYQLFF.

V is TRBV9 and J is TRBJ2-5; the D is unclear. Trimming shortened V by 2 bases and J by 5 bases, and 16 bases separated the two germline ends. CDR3 length: 15 residues. CDR1 and CDR2 from the germline V gene are SGDLS and YYNGEE. For the CDR3, the DNA is TGTGCCAGCAGCGTTGGCAGTTCCTTTGTGGAGACCCAGTACTTC. Protein product: CASSVGSSFVETQYF. Together with reference TRBV9 and TRBJ2-5, the CDR3 gives the full variable domain: DSGVTQTPKHLITATGQRVTLRCSPRSGDLSVYWYQQSLDQGLQFLIQYYNGEERAKGNILERFSAQQFPDLHSELNLSSLELGDSALYFCASSVGSSFVETQYFGPGTRLLVL.

This clone occurred a few times. The chain carries TRBV5-5 and TRBJ2-7, with D hard to call. CDR1 and CDR2 from the germline V gene are SGHKS and YYEKEE (reference sequence). The CDR3 contains 14 residues. Trimming took 0 bases from V and 0 from J, leaving 7 bases between them. The CDR3 loop reads CASSLAQASYEQYF. The DNA of the CDR3 is TGTGCCAGCAGCTTGGCTCAGGCCTCCTACGAGCAGTACTTC.

This clone was observed a handful of times. This chain uses TRBV6-2 or TRBV6-3 with TRBJ2-7, with D possibly matching TRBD1 (6 bases). The CDR3 runs 12 residues. Per germline, CDR1 MNHEY and CDR2 SVGEGT. With 2 bases removed from V and 6 bases from J, the gap between germline ends came to 8 bases. Here the CDR3 DNA reads TGTGCCAGCAGTTACGGGACAACCGAGCAGTACTTC. Translating gives CASSYGTTEQYF.

This chain connects TRBV19 to TRBJ1-1; D possibly corresponds to TRBD1 (5 bases). Trimming shortened V by 2 bases and J by 1 base, and 14 bases separated the two germline ends. This CDR3 has 16 amino acids. Germline V gives CDR1 LNHDA, CDR2 SQIVND (reference sequence). DNA of the CDR3: TGTGCCAGTAGTATAAGTTTGGGCAGGGAGAACACTGAAGCTTTCTTT. Its translation is CASSISLGRENTEAFF.

The chain has TRBV6-5 and TRBJ1-2, with 7 positions matching TRBD1. The CDR3 sequence is 15 residues long. Trimming removed 4 bases from V and 5 bases from J; junction bases left unmatched: 10. CDR1 MNHEY and CDR2 SVGAGI come from the germline V gene. The CDR3 protein is CASSSNRGINYGYTF. For the CDR3, the DNA is TGTGCCAGCAGTTCGAACAGGGGTATAAATTATGGCTACACCTTC.

The chain recombines TRBV10-2 with TRBJ2-1; 8 bases fit TRBD2. Germline trimming cut 4 bases from V and 6 bases from J; bases unmatched to any gene: 8. CDR3 length: 15 residues. CDR1 and CDR2 from the germline V gene are WSHSY and SAAADI. Here the CDR3 reads CASSARGLGFNEQFF. The CDR3 DNA reads TGCGCCAGCAGTGCACGGGGACTAGGCTTCAATGAGCAGTTCTTC.

This chain joins TRBV5-1 and TRBJ2-5; 9 nucleotides align to TRBD1. Germline V gene sequence: CDR1 SGHRS, CDR2 YFSETQ. The CDR3 has 17 amino acids. J was trimmed by 2 bases and V by 4 bases; bases with no gene match: 12. CDR3 in amino acids: CASSPFTGTGYQETQYF. The CDR3 bases are TGCGCCAGCAGCCCATTTACCGGGACAGGGTATCAAGAGACCCAGTACTTC.

The chain is built from TRBV14 and TRBJ2-1, with 11 bases lining up with TRBD2. CDR3 size: 16 residues. Trimming cost V 0 bases and J 7 bases; bases outside gene matches: 5. Germline CDR1 SGHDN, CDR2 FVKESK. CDR3 sequence reads: CASSQDLAGGFNEQFF. In DNA form, the CDR3 reads TGTGCCAGCAGCCAAGACCTAGCGGGAGGATTTAATGAGCAGTTCTTC.

This chain connects TRBV7-2 to TRBJ1-1; D might be TRBD1 (5 bases). CDR1 and CDR2 from the germline V gene are SGHTA and FQGNSA. The V gene lost 3 bases and the J gene lost 1 base, with 9 bases spanning the gap. The CDR3 consists of 14 residues. The CDR3 DNA follows: TGTGCCAGCAGCTTTGGCGGGACGAACACTGAAGCTTTCTTT. Its protein is CASSFGGTNTEAFF.

The chain recombines TRBV7-6 with TRBJ1-1, with D perhaps matching TRBD1 (5 bases). V was shortened by 2 bases and J by 4 bases, with 23 bases between the two germline ends. The CDR3 totals 18 residues. CDR1 and CDR2 (germline): SGHVS, FNYEAQ. The CDR3 sequence is CASSLWGVPTAKTTEAFF. CDR3 nucleotide sequence: TGTGCCAGCAGCTTATGGGGGGTGCCGACTGCTAAGACCACTGAAGCTTTCTTT.

The rearrangement uses TRBV28 and TRBJ2-7; the D gene is possibly TRBD2 (5 bases). Trimming removed 8 bases from V and 0 bases from J, with 17 bases in between. The CDR3 is 15 amino acids. Germline V gene sequence: CDR1 MDHEN, CDR2 SYDVKM. The CDR3 sequence is CASESGSDLSYEQYF. CDR3 bases: TGTGCCAGCGAATCCGGTAGCGACCTCTCCTACGAGCAGTACTTC. The variable domain in full, completed from reference TRBV28 and TRBJ2-7, reads DVKVTQSSRYLVKRTGEKVFLECVQDMDHENMFWYRQDPGLGLRLIYFSYDVKMKEKGDIPEGYSVSREKKERFSLILESASTNQTSMYLCASESGSDLSYEQYFGPGTRLTVT.

The genes are TRBV7-9 and TRBJ2-1; TRBD2 matches 7 bases. This CDR3 is built from 16 residues. With V trimmed by 3 bases and J by 4 bases, 9 bases remained unmatched. Germline CDR1 and CDR2: SEHNR and FQNEAQ (reference sequence). CDR3 coding DNA: TGTGCCAGCAGCTTGGGGGGACTAACGGGTTACAATGAGCAGTTCTTC. This sequence encodes CASSLGGLTGYNEQFF. The full variable domain, rest sourced from reference TRBV7-9 and TRBJ2-1, is DTGVSQNPRHKITKRGQNVTFRCDPISEHNRLYWYRQTLGQGPEFLTYFQNEAQLEKSRLLSDRFSAERPKGSFSTLEIQRTEQGDSAMYLCASSLGGLTGYNEQFFGPGTRLTVL.

The V gene is TRBV24-1, the J gene TRBJ2-5; 14 bases agree with TRBD2. The J segment lost 5 bases and the V segment lost 4 bases, leaving 5 bases of the junction unmatched. Germline V gives CDR1 KGHDR, CDR2 SFDVKD. The CDR3 covers 16 residues. The CDR3 coding sequence is TGTGCCACCAGTGACGGGACTAGCGGGAGTCGGGAGACCCAGTACTTC. Translation gives CATSDGTSGSRETQYF.

V is TRBV10-3 and J is TRBJ2-1; 8 bases are shared with TRBD2. J gave up 8 bases and V 5 bases, and 8 bases lay outside the gene matches. Germline CDR1 ENHRY, CDR2 SYGVKD. The CDR3 covers 14 residues. The CDR3, as DNA: TGTGCCATCAGTCGGGAGGGCCGGTTTGATGAGCAGTTCTTC. Protein product: CAISREGRFDEQFF.

For the CDR3, the DNA is TGTGCCAGCAGTTCCGCCCGTGGCCTGAACACTGAAGCTTTCTTT. Amino acids: CASSSARGLNTEAFF. The J gene is TRBJ1-1, the V gene TRBV6-5; no definite D call. Germline V gene data show CDR1 as MNHEY and CDR2 as SVGAGI. The V and J ends lost 4 bases and 0 bases respectively, with 12 bases between them. There are 15 residues in the CDR3.

This clone came up once. The chain uses TRBV5-6 and TRBJ2-7; TRBD2 aligns across 12 bases. The CDR3 runs 13 residues. CDR1 and CDR2 (germline): SGHDT, YYEEEE. V was clipped by 3 bases and J by 6 bases; unmatched bases: 1. CDR3 residues: CASSSSGRAEQYF. The CDR3 coding sequence is TGTGCCAGCAGCTCTAGCGGGAGGGCCGAGCAGTACTTC.

The chain is built from TRBV7-9 and TRBJ2-1; a possible D gene is TRBD1 (5 bases). V shed 4 bases and J shed 0 bases, with 10 bases lying between them. Germline V gene sequence: CDR1 SEHNR, CDR2 FQNEAQ (reference sequence). The CDR3 consists of 15 residues. This CDR3 reads CASSYTGFSYNEQFF. CDR3 coding DNA: TGTGCCAGCAGCTATACAGGATTCTCCTACAATGAGCAGTTCTTC.